The 28 T cell receptor beta chains below come from one sample, sequenced in a study of blood T cell repertoires in COVID-19. Repertoires were generated with immunoSEQ multiplex PCR, while TCRdb's copy carries only in-frame clones and drops some. The repertoire consists of a few hundred thousand clones, with more than 80% occurring once and the leading ten covering around 1.2%. Sequenced sample: peripheral blood. The receptors were sampled from a man aged 35-49 years with acute or convalescent COVID-19.

The chain couples TRBV24-1 to TRBJ2-3; possible D gene TRBD2, 5 bases. In germline, CDR1 is KGHDR, CDR2 SFDVKD. The V gene lost 8 bases and the J gene lost 0 bases, with 11 bases spanning the gap. The CDR3 sequence is 14 residues long. The CDR3 sequence is CATTAGESTDTQYF. The CDR3 DNA follows: TGTGCCACCACAGCCGGGGAGAGCACAGATACGCAGTATTTT.

The chain joins TRBV10-3 to TRBJ2-3; 9 positions match TRBD2. Germline CDR1 and CDR2: ENHRY and SYGVKD. The CDR3 has 16 residues. V shed 7 bases, J shed 5 bases, and the junction held 13 bases outside the gene matches. The CDR3 DNA sequence: TGTGCCATCACCCCATCGGCGGGGGGGAATGGAGATACGCAGTATTTT. Translating gives CAITPSAGGNGDTQYF.

The J gene is TRBJ2-5, the V gene TRBV7-9; D remains ambiguous. The length of the CDR3 is 14 residues. Deletions cut 0 bases from V and 5 bases from J, with 10 bases between. From germline, CDR1 is SEHNR and CDR2 FQNEAQ (reference sequence). The CDR3 sequence: CASSLAFSVETQYF. The DNA of the CDR3 is TGTGCCAGCAGCTTAGCTTTTTCTGTTGAGACCCAGTACTTC.

The V call is TRBV5-1, the J call TRBJ2-3, with 8 bases identical to TRBD2. Trimming cost V 3 bases and J 4 bases; bases outside gene matches: 7. The V gene's germline CDR1 is SGHRS and CDR2 YFSETQ. CDR3 length equals 15 residues. The CDR3 nucleotides read TGCGCCAGCAGCTCAGAGCGGGAGCTCCCAGATACGCAGTATTTT. Encoded protein: CASSSERELPDTQYF.

This clone was seen just once. The rearrangement uses TRBV3-1 (or the pseudogene TRBV3-2) and TRBJ1-1, with D perhaps TRBD1 (6 bases). The V gene's germline CDR1 is LGHDT and CDR2 YNNKEL (reference sequence). This CDR3 spans 15 amino acids. Between the trimmed V and J ends, which lost 2 bases and 7 bases, there was a span of 17 bases. The CDR3 spells CASSQPSGRGSEAFF. Written as DNA, the CDR3 is TGTGCCAGCAGCCAACCCTCGGGCAGGGGTAGTGAAGCTTTCTTT.

The CDR3 protein is CATSDPGGTDTQYF. The CDR3 DNA sequence: TGTGCCACCAGTGACCCAGGGGGCACAGATACGCAGTATTTT. The chain has TRBV24-1 and TRBJ2-3; D perhaps matches TRBD1 (6 bases). V was pared by 4 bases and J by 1 base, with 8 bases between. Germline V gene lookup returns CDR1 KGHDR and CDR2 SFDVKD. This CDR3 has 14 residues.

The rearrangement uses TRBV6-5 and TRBJ1-1; D ambiguous. This CDR3 has 15 amino acids. The V end lost 8 bases, the J end lost 6 bases, and 22 bases lay between the germline ends. The V gene's germline CDR1 is MNHEY and CDR2 SVGAGI. CDR3 bases: TGTGCCAGCGTAGAGAGGGTGGGCCTCTGGGCTGAAGCTTTCTTT. Amino acid sequence: CASVERVGLWAEAFF.

This clone has only one observation. The chain's CDR3 is CASSQDRGGGAVFF. In DNA form, the CDR3 reads TGTGCCAGCAGCCAAGATCGAGGTGGGGGGGCCGTCTTCTTC. The chain links TRBV4-2 to TRBJ2-1, with D possibly matching TRBD2 (7 bases). The germline CDR1 and CDR2 sequences are LGHNA and YNFKEQ. CDR3 length equals 14 residues. Trimming shortened V by 0 bases and J by 16 bases, and 19 bases separated the two germline ends.

V usage is TRBV7-8 and J usage is TRBJ2-5, with 8 bases matching TRBD1. Trimming took 5 bases from V and 5 from J; bases not matched to a gene: 10. This CDR3 is 15 amino acids long. Germline V gives CDR1 SGHVS, CDR2 FQNEAQ. CDR3 amino acids: CASSLTGTGVETQYF. In DNA form, the CDR3 reads TGTGCCAGCAGCCTCACGGGGACAGGCGTCGAGACCCAGTACTTC.

The chain joins TRBV11-2 to TRBJ2-7; possible D gene TRBD2, 6 bases. The CDR3 is 14 residues long. CDR1 and CDR2 (germline): SGHAT, FQNNGV. Trimming shortened V by 5 bases and J by 2 bases, and 13 bases separated the two germline ends. The CDR3 is CASSPGTGAYEQYF. The CDR3 DNA reads as TGTGCCAGCAGCCCCGGTACGGGAGCCTACGAGCAGTACTTC.

J is TRBJ1-1 and V is TRBV7-9, with TRBD1 as a possible D gene (5 bases). Germline V gives CDR1 SEHNR, CDR2 FQNEAQ (reference sequence). CDR3 length equals 15 residues. V dropped 2 bases and J dropped 0 bases, with 10 bases sitting between them. The CDR3: CASSLRQIMNTEAFF. DNA for the CDR3: TGTGCCAGCAGCTTACGACAGATCATGAACACTGAAGCTTTCTTT.

The chain couples TRBV11-3 to TRBJ2-7; the D gene is possibly TRBD1 (5 bases). The germline V gene encodes CDR1 SGHNT and CDR2 YENEEA. The CDR3 length is 12 residues. The V end was cut by 3 bases, the J end by 6 bases, with 9 bases between. The CDR3 nucleotides are TGTGCCAGCAGCTTTGGACAAGCCGAGCAGTACTTC. Its translation: CASSFGQAEQYF. The full variable domain, with the rest looked up from reference TRBV11-3 and TRBJ2-7, is EAGVVQSPRYKIIEKKQPVAFWCNPISGHNTLYWYLQNLGQGPELLIRYENEEAVDDSQLPKDRFSAERLKGVDSTLKIQPAELGDSAVYLCASSFGQAEQYFGPGTRLTVT.

The chain joins TRBV30 to TRBJ1-6; a possible D gene is TRBD1 (6 bases). The germline V gene has CDR1 GTSNPN and CDR2 SVGIG (reference sequence). Trimming left V 0 bases short and J 6 bases short, with 9 bases between. The CDR3 consists of 14 residues. CDR3 amino acids: CAWSVSRGNSPLHF. The DNA of the CDR3 is TGTGCCTGGAGTGTTTCCAGGGGTAATTCACCCCTCCACTTT.

This chain joins TRBV3-1 (or the pseudogene TRBV3-2) and TRBJ2-7, with 7 bases aligning to TRBD1. J gave up 6 bases and V 0 bases, and 8 bases lay outside the gene matches. Looked up from germline, CDR1 is LGHDT and CDR2 is YNNKEL (reference sequence). The CDR3 runs to 15 residues. The DNA for the CDR3 is TGTGCCAGCAGCCAAGATCATGGGGCAGGGGGCGAGCAGTACTTC. It translates to CASSQDHGAGGEQYF.

This clone appeared once. V gene TRBV7-2 combines with J gene TRBJ2-3, with D perhaps TRBD2 (5 bases). V was cut by 5 bases and J by 2 bases, with 14 bases left in between. Looked up from germline, CDR1 is SGHTA and CDR2 is FQGNSA. The CDR3 covers 15 residues. CDR3 in DNA: TGTGCCAGCAGCAACAGCGGATACTCCACAGATACGCAGTATTTT. It specifies CASSNSGYSTDTQYF.

The chain uses TRBV30 and TRBJ1-1; no firm D call. The CDR3 loop spans 13 amino acids. CDR1 and CDR2 from the germline V gene are GTSNPN and SVGIG (reference sequence). V lost 4 bases to trimming and J lost 4 bases, with 13 bases between them. CDR3 sequence reads: CAWKSGGSTEAFF. CDR3 in DNA: TGTGCCTGGAAGAGCGGCGGGAGCACTGAAGCTTTCTTT.

The CDR3 loop is CASWGGWGYTF. The CDR3 region has the DNA TGTGCCTCCTGGGGGGGCTGGGGCTACACCTTC. The gene calls are TRBV28 and TRBJ1-2; D might be TRBD1 (6 bases). This CDR3 contains 11 residues. The germline V gene encodes CDR1 MDHEN and CDR2 SYDVKM. The V end lost 11 bases, the J end lost 8 bases, and 15 bases lay between the germline ends.

The chain uses TRBV6-6 and TRBJ2-7; TRBD1 aligns across 8 bases. CDR3 length equals 15 residues. V was clipped by 4 bases and J by 2 bases; unmatched bases: 7. Germline V gene sequence: CDR1 MNHNY, CDR2 SVGAGI (reference sequence). Here the CDR3 reads CASSFRDRTAYEQYF. The CDR3 region has the DNA TGTGCCAGCAGTTTTCGGGACAGGACAGCCTACGAGCAGTACTTC.

The table lists this clone with a count of one. The gene calls are TRBV4-1 and TRBJ1-2, with 7 bases identical to TRBD1. J gave up 5 bases and V 4 bases, and 10 bases lay outside the gene matches. CDR1 MGHRA and CDR2 YSYEKL come from the germline V gene. This CDR3 has 15 residues. DNA of the CDR3: TGCGCCAGCAGCCGATCAATGGGACAGCAGTATGGCTACACCTTC. Its translation: CASSRSMGQQYGYTF.

The V and J genes are TRBV7-8 and TRBJ2-7; tentatively, D is TRBD1 (6 bases). V was clipped by 4 bases and J by 3 bases, with 13 bases between them. The CDR3 contains 14 residues. CDR1 is SGHVS, CDR2 FQNEAQ, per germline. The CDR3 reads CASSSEGGFYEQYF. The DNA of the CDR3 is TGTGCCAGCAGCTCGGAAGGGGGATTCTACGAGCAGTACTTC.

The J gene is TRBJ2-3, the V gene TRBV30; 11 positions match TRBD2. Germline lookup yields CDR1 GTSNPN and CDR2 SVGIG (reference sequence). The CDR3 consists of 15 residues. V was clipped by 2 bases and J by 3 bases; unmatched bases: 4. The CDR3: CAWSPRLAGTDTQYF. The CDR3 DNA reads as TGTGCCTGGAGTCCTAGACTAGCGGGGACAGATACGCAGTATTTT.

This rearrangement joins TRBV19 to TRBJ2-7; D may be TRBD1 (5 bases). The V gene's germline CDR1 is LNHDA and CDR2 SQIVND (reference sequence). The CDR3 has 12 residues. The V and J ends lost 1 base and 5 bases respectively, with 6 bases between them. CDR3 sequence reads: CASSIVGDEQYF. The CDR3 region has the DNA TGTGCCAGTAGTATAGTAGGGGACGAGCAGTACTTC.

As DNA, the CDR3 is TGCGCCAGCAGCTTCGCCGGGACTAGCTTCTCCAATGAGCAGTTCTTC. Translating gives CASSFAGTSFSNEQFF. The V and J genes are TRBV5-1 and TRBJ2-1, with 9 bases matching TRBD2. Trimming removed 2 bases from V and 6 bases from J; junction bases left unmatched: 9. The CDR3 contains 16 residues. Germline CDR1 and CDR2: SGHRS and YFSETQ.

The chain joins TRBV12-3 or TRBV12-4 to TRBJ1-6, with TRBD1 identical over 8 bases. The junction had 3 bases not matched to a gene; V was cut back by 6 bases and J by 8 bases. The CDR3 has 13 amino acids. CDR3 in DNA: TGTGCCAGCAGCCAGGGGGCTGATTCACCCCTCCACTTT. It codes for CASSQGADSPLHF.

The rearrangement links TRBV30 to TRBJ2-7; 8 nucleotides agree with TRBD1. Germline loops: CDR1 GTSNPN, CDR2 SVGIG (reference sequence). This CDR3 has 15 amino acids. V was pared by 5 bases and J by 2 bases, with 11 bases of the junction left unmatched. The CDR3 region is CAWARQGTGTYEQYF. CDR3 DNA: TGTGCCTGGGCTCGACAGGGGACAGGCACCTACGAGCAGTACTTC.

V usage is TRBV18 and J usage is TRBJ1-4; perhaps TRBD1 as D (5 bases). Germline loops: CDR1 KGHSH, CDR2 LQKENI. The CDR3 sequence is 14 residues long. Trimming cost V 6 bases and J 4 bases, with 12 bases left between them. CDR3 protein: CASSNGGDNEKLFF. DNA for the CDR3: TGTGCCAGCTCCAACGGAGGGGATAATGAAAAACTGTTTTTT.

The CDR3 DNA sequence: TGTGCCAGCAGCTCCCAGCGGGGTGCCGCCTACGAGCAGTACTTC. It codes for CASSSQRGAAYEQYF. The chain is built from TRBV27 and TRBJ2-7; 7 bases agree with TRBD2. Trimming took 6 bases from V and 2 from J; bases not matched to a gene: 10. CDR1 and CDR2 from the germline V gene are MNHEY and SMNVEV (reference sequence). The CDR3 is 15 amino acids.

The V and J genes are TRBV11-2 and TRBJ1-4; perhaps TRBD1 as D (6 bases). V shed 5 bases and J shed 3 bases, with 10 bases lying between them. Per germline, CDR1 SGHAT and CDR2 FQNNGV. CDR3 size: 14 residues. This chain's CDR3 is CASSLQGPNEKLFF. CDR3 in DNA: TGTGCCAGCAGCCTACAGGGCCCTAATGAAAAACTGTTTTTT.